The following is a T cell receptor beta chain sequence with its context. Assay: immunoSEQ multiplex PCR; the TCRdb copy retains only in-frame clones and omits some. The table records about 150,000 clones, 75% to 90% of them present only once. The CDR3 is made up of 15 amino acids. V was pared by 0 bases and J by 5 bases, with 5 bases of the junction left unmatched. Germline V gene sequence: CDR1 MNHEY, CDR2 SVGAGI. This entry is derived from a study of blood T cell repertoires in COVID-19. The origin of this receptor is a man aged 65-85 years with acute or convalescent COVID-19. V and J are TRBV6-5 and TRBJ1-2; 8 bases are shared with TRBD1. The sample taken for sequencing was peripheral blood. CDR3 DNA: TGTGCCAGCAGTTACTCGAAGGGACAGGCGTATGGCTACACCTTC. Translating gives CASSYSKGQAYGYTF.